This T cell receptor (beta chain) came from a study of spatial heterogeneity in lung cancer. Overall study: Beta-chain sequences were consistently detected more often than alpha-chain sequences.

This CDR3 spans 13 amino acids. Germline V gene sequence: CDR1 LNHDA, CDR2 SQIVND (reference sequence). V was cut by 7 bases and J by 8 bases, with 15 bases left in between. The sample's time point: sample taken at primary tumor resection. TCRs were sequenced from unsorted whole RNA of tumor, nontumor lung or PBMC. This clonotype showed up many times. TCRdb fed the 5' RACE reads into MiXCR, producing one record per CDR3 protein. This table holds over 4,000 distinct CDR3 sequences, roughly 9.8% found once. This specimen was PBMCs, taken at surgery. The sequence derives from a male donor with early-stage non-small cell lung cancer. The chain joins TRBV19 to TRBJ1-5; the D is unclear. CDR3 protein: CASKFRELEPQHF. In DNA form, the CDR3 reads TGTGCCAGTAAGTTTCGCGAGTTAGAGCCCCAGCATTTT.